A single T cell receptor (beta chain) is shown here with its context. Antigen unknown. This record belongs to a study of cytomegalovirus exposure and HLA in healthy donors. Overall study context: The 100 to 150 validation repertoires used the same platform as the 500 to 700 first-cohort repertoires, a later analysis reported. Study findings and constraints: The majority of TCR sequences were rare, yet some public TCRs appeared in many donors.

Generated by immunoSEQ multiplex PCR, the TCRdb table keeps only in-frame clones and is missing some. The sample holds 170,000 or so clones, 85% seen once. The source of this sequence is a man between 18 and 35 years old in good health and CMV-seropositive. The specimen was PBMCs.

The CDR3 protein is CASRRGRHEQYF. CDR3 bases: TGTGCCAGCAGGAGGGGGCGGCACGAGCAGTACTTC. The J gene is TRBJ2-7, the V gene TRBV6-6, with TRBD1 matching over 7 bases. The germline CDR1 and CDR2 sequences are MNHNY and SVGAGI (reference sequence). The length of the CDR3 is 12 residues. The J segment lost 5 bases and the V segment lost 6 bases, leaving 4 bases of the junction unmatched.